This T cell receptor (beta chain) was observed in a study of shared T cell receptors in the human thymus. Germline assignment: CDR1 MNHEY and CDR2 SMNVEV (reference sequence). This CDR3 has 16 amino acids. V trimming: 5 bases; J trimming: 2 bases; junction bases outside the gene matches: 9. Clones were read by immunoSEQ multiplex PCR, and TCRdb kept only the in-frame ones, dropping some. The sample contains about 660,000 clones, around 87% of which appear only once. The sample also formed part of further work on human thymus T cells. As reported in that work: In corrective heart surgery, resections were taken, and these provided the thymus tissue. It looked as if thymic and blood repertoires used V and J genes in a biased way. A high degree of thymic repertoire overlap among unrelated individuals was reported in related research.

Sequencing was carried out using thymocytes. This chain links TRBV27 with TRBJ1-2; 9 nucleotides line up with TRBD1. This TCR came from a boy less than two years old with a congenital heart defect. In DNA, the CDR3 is TGTGCCAGCAGTGGGGACAGGGAAAGTCAGAACTATGGCTACACCTTC. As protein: CASSGDRESQNYGYTF.